This TCR beta chain was captured by sequencing in a study of naive and memory T cell subsets. General study results and limits: Over 95% of naive TCR sequences appeared only once after error correction, unlike memory subsets. Possibly reflecting memory cells re-expressing CD45RA, a few larger clonotypes occurred in naive repertoires, especially CD8. In CD4 and CD8 cells, diversity dropped from naive through EMRA.

Separate alpha and beta amplification began at the second PCR step. CD4+ T cell IFNgamma after overnight CMV lysate exposure gave donor CMV status. CDR3 length: 13 amino acids. Germline V gives CDR1 SEHNR, CDR2 FQNEAQ (reference sequence). V lost 5 bases to trimming and J lost 4 bases; unmatched junction nucleotides: 4. This clonotype was picked up a small number of times. What it recognizes is unknown. The beta constant-region primer was an equimolar mix of two oligonucleotides covering TRBC1 and TRBC2. Ligated cDNA was amplified by four rounds of PCR with nested alpha and beta constant-region primers and SP2. TCRdb ran MiXCR on the UMI-ligation and nested PCR reads and lists one entry per CDR3 protein. Found here are 99,000 or so distinct CDR3 sequences, roughly 15% of them singletons; the top ten hold around 2.7%.

The sequencing input was naive CD8+ T cells from blood. This chain uses TRBV7-9 with TRBJ1-2; TRBD1 matches 7 bases. The receptor was isolated from a human donor in good health. CDR3 DNA sequence: TGTGCCAGCAGCGCCGGACAGGTCTATGGCTACACCTTC. Translation: CASSAGQVYGYTF.